This T cell receptor (beta chain) was sequenced for a study of beta chain features in type 1 diabetes. All of the sorted populations showed purity greater than 95%. The length of the CDR3 is 13 residues. CDR1 and CDR2 from the germline V gene are SGHTA and FQGNSA. Trimming shortened V by 5 bases and J by 6 bases, and 11 bases separated the two germline ends. Expressed TCRB transcripts got sequenced, as all isolated RNA was reverse transcribed. Assay: immunoSEQ multiplex PCR; the TCRdb copy retains only in-frame clones and omits some. The repertoire includes approximately 400,000 clones, roughly 16% of them detected once, and approximately 0.02% sits in the top ten.

The chain couples TRBV7-2 to TRBJ1-5; D call uncertain. The sample was naive CD4+ T cells from blood. This clonotype was obtained from a woman between 18 and 29 years old in good health. Here the CDR3 reads CASSARLVQPQHF. The DNA of the CDR3 is TGTGCCAGCAGCGCCCGACTGGTTCAGCCCCAGCATTTT.